This T cell receptor (beta chain) derives from a study of T cell responses to AZD1222 COVID-19 vaccine. General study points: Clonal diversity may have been underestimated, and the donors were mostly white British, with more females than males. Elevations in Spike-specific TCR breadth and depth followed administration of two AZD1222 doses.

TCRdb's table, derived via immunoSEQ multiplex PCR, lists solely in-frame clones and lacks some. The sample consists of tens of thousands of clones, more than 65% of them appearing once. The CDR3 extends over 15 amino acids. CDR1 SGHNT and CDR2 YYREEE come from the germline V gene (reference sequence). With 1 base removed from V and 4 bases from J, the gap between germline ends came to 14 bases. A word on this clone: Its antigen is currently unknown.

The chain joins TRBV5-4 to TRBJ1-2; a possible D gene is TRBD1 (5 bases). This sequence was found in an adult in good health. The sample consisted of peripheral blood, taken on day 0 of MenACWY control vaccination. CDR3 coding DNA: TGTGCCAGCAGCTTGCCGAGGGGAGGCTTCTATGGCTACACCTTC. Protein sequence: CASSLPRGGFYGYTF.